This is a list of T cell receptor beta chains from one sample in a study of blood T cells in healthy people across ages. TCRdb redid the calling of the 5' RACE reads with MiXCR, one entry per CDR3 protein. The table shows fewer than 1 million distinct CDR3 sequences, with roughly 44% occurring only once. The sequencing input was blood. The receptors originated from a man aged 55 to 70 in good health. CDR3s include the opening cysteine and the closing phenylalanine or tryptophan. D genes are given only for firm matches. Clone size appears in some rows only: once, few, many, or a class for an expanded clone.

V gene	D gene	clone size	J gene	CDR3 protein	CDR3 DNA
TRBV20-1	TRBD2	.	TRBJ2-3	CSARSFSGDTDTQYF	TGCAGTGCTAGATCTTTTAGCGGGGACACAGATACGCAGTATTTT
TRBV3-1	.	few	TRBJ2-6	CASSLKRWTTISGANVLTF	TGTGCCAGCAGCCTCAAGCGCTGGACAACGATCTCTGGGGCCAACGTCCTGACTTTC
TRBV29-1	.	.	TRBJ2-7	CSVEGPYSYEQYF	TGCAGCGTTGAGGGACCCTACTCCTACGAGCAGTACTTC
TRBV7-2	.	.	TRBJ2-5	CASSLVQGSTSQGAQYF	TGTGCCAGCAGCTTAGTCCAGGGATCAACTTCTCAAGGGGCCCAGTACTTC
TRBV4-2	TRBD1	.	TRBJ2-5	CASSQPTGGDFETQYF	TGTGCCAGCAGCCAGCCGACAGGGGGTGATTTTGAGACCCAGTACTTC
TRBV6-2/TRBV6-3	TRBD1	.	TRBJ2-7	CASSYSMGTGIYEQYF	TGTGCCAGCAGTTACTCGATGGGGACAGGGATATACGAGCAGTACTTC
TRBV12-3/TRBV12-4	.	many	TRBJ2-1	CASSAGPANEQFF	TGTGCCAGCAGCGCCGGGCCAGCAAATGAGCAGTTCTTC
TRBV5-4	TRBD2	.	TRBJ2-1	CASSLRTSGVLGGYNEQFF	TGTGCCAGCAGCCTGAGGACTAGCGGGGTCCTCGGAGGCTACAATGAGCAGTTCTTC
TRBV5-1	.	.	TRBJ1-2	CASSLELGGYTF	TGCGCCAGCAGCTTGGAGCTTGGAGGCTACACCTTC
TRBV28	.	.	TRBJ1-5	CASSAPYSNQPQHF	TGTGCCAGCAGCGCACCTTATAGCAATCAGCCCCAGCATTTT
TRBV20-1	.	.	TRBJ1-2	CSARESRTYNYGYTF	TGCAGTGCTAGAGAATCGCGTACATATAACTATGGCTACACCTTC
TRBV11-2	.	.	TRBJ2-3	CASSSELADTQYF	TGTGCCAGCAGCTCAGAATTGGCAGATACGCAGTATTTT
TRBV6-2/TRBV6-3	.	.	TRBJ1-2	CASSYSGPSGRIYGYTF	TGTGCCAGCAGTTACTCAGGTCCGTCAGGGCGGATCTATGGCTACACCTTC
TRBV2	TRBD2	few	TRBJ2-5	CASSERTSGGARETQYF	TGTGCCAGCAGTGAGCGGACTAGCGGGGGGGCCCGAGAGACCCAGTACTTC
TRBV29-1	.	.	TRBJ1-2	CSAEIDVGGYTF	TGCAGCGCCGAAATCGACGTCGGTGGCTACACCTTC
TRBV28	.	few	TRBJ2-5	CASSLRDKQETQYF	TGTGCCAGCAGTTTACGTGATAAGCAAGAGACCCAGTACTTC
TRBV7-9	.	few	TRBJ2-3	CASSDRSGTDTQYF	TGTGCCAGCAGCGACAGGAGTGGGACAGATACGCAGTATTTT
TRBV12-3/TRBV12-4	TRBD2	.	TRBJ2-1	CASRSSDLAGVNEQFF	TGTGCCAGCAGATCCTCCGATCTAGCGGGGGTCAATGAGCAGTTCTTC
TRBV14	TRBD1	.	TRBJ1-2	CASAGTGHDYGYTF	TGTGCCAGCGCCGGGACAGGGCACGACTATGGCTACACCTTC
TRBV7-2	.	.	TRBJ1-2	CASSTGDRYGYTF	TGTGCCAGCAGCACAGGAGACCGCTATGGCTACACCTTC
TRBV28	.	.	TRBJ2-3	CASSLSPVGGQDGTGTQYF	TGTGCCAGCAGTTTATCCCCTGTAGGGGGCCAGGATGGGACTGGGACGCAGTATTTT
TRBV6-6	TRBD2	.	TRBJ2-7	CASSWSGLAEYEQYF	TGTGCCAGCAGTTGGTCGGGACTAGCGGAATACGAGCAGTACTTC
TRBV7-9	TRBD1	.	TRBJ2-5	CASSGRQGIAYF	TGTGCCAGCAGCGGACGACAGGGCATCGCGTACTTC
TRBV4-2	TRBD1	.	TRBJ2-7	CASSPRSQGADDEQYF	TGTGCCAGCAGCCCAAGGTCCCAGGGGGCAGATGATGAGCAGTACTTC
TRBV14	.	once	TRBJ2-1	CASSQVGFARQFF	TGTGCCAGCAGCCAAGTGGGGTTTGCACGACAGTTCTTC
TRBV12-3/TRBV12-4	.	.	TRBJ2-2	CASTLMGGHTGELFF	TGTGCCAGCACCCTGATGGGGGGCCACACCGGGGAGCTGTTTTTT
TRBV10-3	.	.	TRBJ2-2	CAIRTENTGELFF	TGTGCCATTCGGACAGAGAACACCGGGGAGCTGTTTTTT